This TCR beta chain was identified during a study of T cell responses to AZD1222 COVID-19 vaccine. Profiling relied on immunoSEQ multiplex PCR, and the TCRdb table lists in-frame clones only, not all of them. In the table there are 75,000 to 95,000 clones, about 88% of which are singletons. Per germline, CDR1 LNHDA and CDR2 SQIVND (reference sequence). The trim removed 5 bases at V and 7 bases at J, leaving 10 bases unmatched. The CDR3 length is 15 residues. Sequenced material: peripheral blood, taken on day 0 of AZD1222 vaccination. V usage is TRBV19 and J usage is TRBJ1-2, with 10 bases fitting TRBD1. The receptor's source is an adult in good health. CDR3 coding DNA: TGTGCCAGTAGTTTAGGGGACAGGGGCAGGAGTGGCTACACCTTC. Translated, it gives CASSLGDRGRSGYTF.